The source of this T cell receptor beta chain is a study of pediatric ulcerative colitis. The rectum was sampled with one to two pinch biopsies at colonoscopy. Here immunoSEQ multiplex PCR was the method, and the copy in TCRdb shows in-frame clones only, minus some. The repertoire holds about 36,000 clones, 60% to 75% seen once, with 0.65% to 0.75% in the top ten. The receptor comes from a boy aged 5-17 years with moderate ulcerative colitis. The sequenced sample consisted of gut tissue.

This CDR3 is CSVFGPYEQYF. CDR3 sequence (DNA): TGCAGCGTTTTCGGTCCCTACGAGCAGTACTTC. This chain links TRBV29-1 with TRBJ2-7; D ambiguous. Between the trimmed V and J ends, which lost 5 bases and 2 bases, there was a span of 7 bases. This CDR3 comprises 11 residues. Germline V gene data show CDR1 as SQVTM and CDR2 as ANQGSEA.